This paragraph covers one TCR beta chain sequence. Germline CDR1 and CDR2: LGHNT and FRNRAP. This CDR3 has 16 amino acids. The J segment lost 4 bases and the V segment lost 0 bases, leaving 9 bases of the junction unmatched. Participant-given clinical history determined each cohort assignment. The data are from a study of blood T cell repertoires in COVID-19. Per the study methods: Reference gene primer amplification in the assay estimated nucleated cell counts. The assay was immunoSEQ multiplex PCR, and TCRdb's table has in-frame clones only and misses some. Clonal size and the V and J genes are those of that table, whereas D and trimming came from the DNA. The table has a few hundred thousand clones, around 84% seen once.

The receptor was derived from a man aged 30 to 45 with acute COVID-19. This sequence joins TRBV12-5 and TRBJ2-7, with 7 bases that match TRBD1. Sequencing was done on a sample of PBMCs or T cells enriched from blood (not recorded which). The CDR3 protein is CASGLVPAGGRYEQYF. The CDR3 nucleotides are TGTGCTAGTGGTTTGGTACCCGCAGGGGGTAGGTACGAGCAGTACTTC.